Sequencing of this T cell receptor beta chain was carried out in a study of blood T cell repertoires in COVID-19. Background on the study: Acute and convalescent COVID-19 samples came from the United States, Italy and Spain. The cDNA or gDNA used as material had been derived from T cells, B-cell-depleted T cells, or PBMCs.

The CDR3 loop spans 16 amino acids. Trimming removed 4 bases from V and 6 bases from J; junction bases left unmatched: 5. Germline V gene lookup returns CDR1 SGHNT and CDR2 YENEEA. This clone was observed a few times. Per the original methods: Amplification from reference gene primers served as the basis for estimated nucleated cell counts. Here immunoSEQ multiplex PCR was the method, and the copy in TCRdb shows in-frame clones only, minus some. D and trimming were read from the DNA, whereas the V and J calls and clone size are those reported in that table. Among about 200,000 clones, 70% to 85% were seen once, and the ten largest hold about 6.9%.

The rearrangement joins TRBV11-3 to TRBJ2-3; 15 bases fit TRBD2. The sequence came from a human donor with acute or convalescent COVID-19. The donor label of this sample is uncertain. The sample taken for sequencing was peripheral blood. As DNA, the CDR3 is TGTGCCAGCAGCTCGGGACTAGCGGGAGGAGGGGATACGCAGTATTTT. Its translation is CASSSGLAGGGDTQYF.